This T cell receptor (beta chain) was documented in a study of cytomegalovirus exposure and HLA in healthy donors. Study summary: About 85 million unique TCRs from HLA-typed donors were held in an early release of data.

The PCR made use of 60 Vbeta and 13 Jbeta primers. Profiling relied on immunoSEQ multiplex PCR, and the TCRdb table lists in-frame clones only, not all of them. The data show fewer than 200,000 clones, around 84% seen once. The CDR3 has 16 amino acids. Germline V gene data show CDR1 as SNHLY and CDR2 as FYNNEI. J gave up 0 bases and V 6 bases, and 7 bases lay outside the gene matches. The sequence was obtained from a girl aged 2 to 10 in good health and CMV-seropositive. This chain joins TRBV2 and TRBJ2-5, with 10 bases matching TRBD2. The sequenced sample consisted of PBMCs. Here the CDR3 reads CASRGASGRYQETQYF. DNA for the CDR3: TGTGCCAGCAGGGGGGCTAGCGGGAGATACCAAGAGACCCAGTACTTC. Full variable domain (missing parts from reference TRBV2 and TRBJ2-5): EPEVTQTPSHQVTQMGQEVILRCVPISNHLYFYWYRQILGQKVEFLVSFYNNEISEKSEIFDDQFSVERPDGSNFTLKIRSTKLEDSAMYFCASRGASGRYQETQYFGPGTRLLVL.